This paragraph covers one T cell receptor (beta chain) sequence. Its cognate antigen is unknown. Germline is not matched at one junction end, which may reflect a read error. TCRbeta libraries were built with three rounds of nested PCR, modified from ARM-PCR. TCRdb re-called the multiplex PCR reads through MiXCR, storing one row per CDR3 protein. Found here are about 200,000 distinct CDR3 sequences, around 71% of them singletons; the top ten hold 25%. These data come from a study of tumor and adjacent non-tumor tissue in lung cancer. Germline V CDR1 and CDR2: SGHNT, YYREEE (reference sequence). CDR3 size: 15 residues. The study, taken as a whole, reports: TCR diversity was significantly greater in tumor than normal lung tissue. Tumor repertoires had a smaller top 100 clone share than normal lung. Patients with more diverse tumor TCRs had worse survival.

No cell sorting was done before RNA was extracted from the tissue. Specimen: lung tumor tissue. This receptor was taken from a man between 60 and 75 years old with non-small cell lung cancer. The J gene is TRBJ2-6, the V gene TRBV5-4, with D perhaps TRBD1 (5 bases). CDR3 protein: CASSDRSSRAIVLTF. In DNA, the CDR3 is TGTGCCAGCAGCGACAGAAGCTCTCGGGCCATCGTCCTGACTTTC.